This record concerns one T cell receptor (beta chain) sequence. Its antigen is unidentified. Some clones are missing from TCRdb's copy, which holds only in-frame ones; the method was immunoSEQ multiplex PCR. Of about 27,000 clones listed, about 88% were seen once; the top ten hold 20% to 25%. The data derive from a study of OX40 agonist ivuxolimab in advanced cancers. Study observations and caveats: Researchers report that CD8+ T cells had, on average, more expanded clones than CD4+. With doses of 0.1-3.0 mg/kg, partial responders showed among the lowest clonal expansion. By week 6 at 0.1 to 3.0 mg/kg, blood CD4+ and CD8+ T cells had expanded clonally.

CDR3 length equals 16 residues. V gave up 4 bases and J gave up 4 bases; unmatched junction bases: 11. Per germline, CDR1 SGHRS and CDR2 YFSETQ. The chain recombines TRBV5-1 with TRBJ2-1; 7 bases agree with TRBD2. The specimen was CD4+ or CD8+ T cells sorted from blood, collected in a trial of the OX40 agonist ivuxolimab. This TCR was sampled from an adult with an advanced solid tumor such as melanoma, head and neck, liver or kidney cancer. Here the CDR3 DNA reads TGCGCCAGCAGCCTAAACCGCGGGGGAGCATACAATGAGCAGTTCTTC. This translates into CASSLNRGGAYNEQFF.